What follows describes a single T cell receptor (beta chain). Its antigen is undetermined. This specimen comes from a study of T cell responses to AZD1222 COVID-19 vaccine. Sequenced by immunoSEQ multiplex PCR; TCRdb stores in-frame clones only, minus some. The data contain about 120,000 clones, more than 85% of them seen just once; the ten biggest clones take up 2.9%. Study-level points and caveats: Most donors were white British and more were female, and clonal diversity was possibly underestimated. Across the whole spike, CD4 TCRs peaked at regions 160-218 and 743-854.

This CDR3 region has 16 residues. Germline V gene data show CDR1 as SNHLY and CDR2 as FYNNEI. V lost 3 bases and J 0 bases, leaving 12 bases between the germline ends. This sequence joins TRBV2 and TRBJ1-5, with D unclear. This clonotype originated in an adult in good health. This specimen consisted of peripheral blood, obtained on day 0 of AZD1222 vaccination. CDR3 nucleotides: TGTGCCAGCAGTGAGCGGGAGCTTTATAGCAATCAGCCCCAGCATTTT. This sequence encodes CASSERELYSNQPQHF.